Below are 22 T cell receptor beta chains sequenced from a single sample in a study of PD-1 blockade in classical Hodgkin lymphoma. The time point: cycle 4 day 1 (C4D1), after around six weeks of nivolumab. With no exception, relapse followed autologous stem cell transplantation in all patients, and brentuximab vedotin exposure varied. From thawed PBMCs, CD4+ T cells were purified using magnetic negative selection. Using immunoSEQ multiplex PCR, the repertoire was profiled, and TCRdb retains in-frame clones only, with some absent. The data show 10,000 to 15,000 clones, with about four fifths seen just once and around 0.84% held by the top ten. The sample consisted of CD4+ T cells from blood, taken before the fourth cycle of nivolumab. The receptors stem from a human donor with classical Hodgkin lymphoma.

In this sample, this clone turned up once. This chain connects TRBV10-3 to TRBJ2-7; D is perhaps TRBD1 (6 bases). The CDR3 extends over 12 amino acids. From germline, CDR1 is ENHRY and CDR2 SYGVKD. With 4 bases removed from V and 5 bases from J, the gap between germline ends came to 9 bases. The CDR3: CAISGRGHEQYF. As DNA, the CDR3 is TGTGCCATCAGTGGCAGGGGCCACGAGCAGTACTTC.

This chain uses TRBV2 with TRBJ2-1; D remains ambiguous. CDR3 length equals 13 residues. Trimming took 7 bases from V and 4 from J, leaving 11 bases between them. From germline, CDR1 is SNHLY and CDR2 FYNNEI. CDR3 in DNA: TGTGCCAGCAACCTTGGGCAGTACAATGAGCAGTTCTTC. Translated: CASNLGQYNEQFF.

The rearrangement links TRBV11-2 to TRBJ1-6; D gene unclear. Trimming pared 1 base from V and 7 bases from J, leaving 8 bases between. The CDR3 is 14 amino acids. The germline CDR1 and CDR2 sequences are SGHAT and FQNNGV. The CDR3 region has the DNA TGTGCCAGCAGCTTAGTCAGCCGAAATTCACCCCTCCACTTT. This encodes CASSLVSRNSPLHF.

This clone turned up a few times. The chain has TRBV30 and TRBJ1-6, with TRBD1 matching over 9 bases. Germline loops: CDR1 GTSNPN, CDR2 SVGIG (reference sequence). The J segment lost 3 bases and the V segment lost 0 bases, leaving 12 bases of the junction unmatched. The CDR3 consists of 19 residues. In DNA form, the CDR3 reads TGTGCCTGGAGTGTACGGGGACAGGGTATGGGGCACTATAATTCACCCCTCCACTTT. Translating it yields CAWSVRGQGMGHYNSPLHF.

This clone has just a few counts. The chain employs TRBV10-1 and TRBJ2-1; 7 nucleotides match TRBD2. Trimming removed 8 bases from V and 4 bases from J; junction bases left unmatched: 11. The CDR3 loop spans 15 amino acids. The germline CDR1 and CDR2 sequences are WNHNN and SYGVQD (reference sequence). The CDR3 here is CASSGGVRGYNEQFF. The DNA for the CDR3 is TGCGCCAGCTCTGGGGGGGTTAGGGGATACAATGAGCAGTTCTTC.

This clone was counted between two and nine times. The gene calls are TRBV29-1 and TRBJ1-1; no clear D gene. The CDR3 loop spans 13 amino acids. Trimming removed 7 bases from V and 0 bases from J, with 12 bases in between. The germline gives CDR1 SQVTM, CDR2 ANQGSEA. CDR3 DNA: TGCAGCGGTCGGGCGGCTATGAACACTGAAGCTTTCTTT. Translation gives CSGRAAMNTEAFF.

This chain links TRBV7-3 with TRBJ2-7; D gene ambiguous. The CDR3 loop spans 13 amino acids. Trimming took off 5 bases at V and 3 bases at J, with 11 bases between the two ends. Germline V lookup: CDR1 SGHTA, CDR2 FQGTGA. The CDR3 protein is CASSPHRGYEQYF. In nucleotides, the CDR3 is TGTGCCAGCAGCCCCCACAGAGGCTACGAGCAGTACTTC.

The chain has TRBV5-4 and TRBJ1-4; weak D call: TRBD1 (6 bases). Germline lookup yields CDR1 SGHNT and CDR2 YYREEE (reference sequence). Trimming left V 1 base short and J 8 bases short, with 18 bases between. CDR3 length: 16 amino acids. The chain's CDR3 is CASSLSSTDSGEKLFF. The CDR3 DNA reads as TGTGCCAGCAGCTTGAGTTCAACGGACAGCGGGGAAAAACTGTTTTTT.

The chain has TRBV11-3 and TRBJ1-1; D remains ambiguous. Germline CDR1 and CDR2: SGHNT and YENEEA. V gave up 2 bases and J gave up 4 bases, with 14 bases separating them. CDR3 length equals 15 residues. The CDR3 DNA sequence: TGTGCCAGCAGCTTATCCTACACATGGGGCACTGAAGCTTTCTTT. It encodes CASSLSYTWGTEAFF.

The CDR3 coding sequence is TGTGCCAGCAGCTTAGCTGGGACAGGGGTCACCGGGGAGCTGTTTTTT. Translating it yields CASSLAGTGVTGELFF. The genes are TRBV11-2 and TRBJ2-2; the match to TRBD1 covers 10 bases. Unmatched junction bases numbered 3, after V lost 1 base and J lost 4 bases. The CDR3 sequence is 16 residues long. The germline gives CDR1 SGHAT, CDR2 FQNNGV.

The rearrangement joins TRBV4-3 to TRBJ2-3; 11 positions match TRBD2. The CDR3 runs to 16 residues. Germline assignment: CDR1 LGHNA and CDR2 YSLEER. Unmatched junction bases numbered 6, after V lost 4 bases and J lost 3 bases. The CDR3 region has the DNA TGCGCCAGCAGCCCCCGGGCTAGCGGGGGGACAGATACGCAGTATTTT. It yields the protein CASSPRASGGTDTQYF.

The chain combines TRBV2 with TRBJ2-7, with TRBD2 identical over 11 bases. Germline lookup yields CDR1 SNHLY and CDR2 FYNNEI. J lost 2 bases, V lost 5 bases, and 2 bases had no gene match. CDR3 size: 14 residues. The CDR3 coding sequence is TGTGCCAGCAGTCCACTAGCGGGAGCCTACGAGCAGTACTTC. This sequence encodes CASSPLAGAYEQYF.

The chain has TRBV2 and TRBJ2-1; TRBD2 matches at 10 bases. The trim removed 6 bases at V and 4 bases at J, leaving 3 bases unmatched. Per germline, CDR1 SNHLY and CDR2 FYNNEI. This CDR3 region has 14 residues. Written as DNA, the CDR3 is TGTGCCAGCAGAGCGGGAGGGGTATACAATGAGCAGTTCTTC. As protein: CASRAGGVYNEQFF.

Worth noting for this clone: Likely a read error: the CDR3 ends without its conserved phenylalanine or tryptophan. No DNA is shown, since the ends of the CDR3 on it are uncertain; the CDR3 is the one TCRdb lists. The J gene is TRBJ1-1, the V gene TRBV6-1. The V gene's germline CDR1 is MNHNS and CDR2 SASEGT. The CDR3 is 12 amino acids long, termini counted. This chain's CDR3 is CASRISPYDGYL.

This sequence joins TRBV5-4 and TRBJ1-1, with TRBD1 identical over 11 bases. The germline V gene has CDR1 SGHNT and CDR2 YYREEE (reference sequence). This CDR3 has 18 residues. The trim removed 0 bases at V and 3 bases at J, leaving 10 bases unmatched. CDR3: CASSLAGGQGARYTEAFF. The CDR3 DNA reads TGTGCCAGCAGCTTGGCCGGCGGACAGGGGGCGCGCTACACTGAAGCTTTCTTT.

Notes on this clone: Other DNA sequences from this sample encode an identical CDR3 as well. The chain links TRBV4-3 to TRBJ2-7; D is uncertain. CDR1 is LGHNA, CDR2 YSLEER, per germline. This CDR3 region has 13 residues. The V and J ends lost 4 bases and 1 base respectively, with 8 bases between them. CDR3 amino acids: CASSPQVSYEQYF. CDR3 coding DNA: TGCGCCAGCAGCCCACAAGTGTCCTACGAGCAGTACTTC.

The DNA of the CDR3 is TGCGCCAGCAGCCATGACAGGAACACAGATACGCAGTATTTT. As protein: CASSHDRNTDTQYF. The rearrangement uses TRBV4-3 and TRBJ2-3, with TRBD1 as a possible D gene (6 bases). The CDR3 sequence is 14 residues long. Germline-derived CDR1 and CDR2 are LGHNA and YSLEER. Deletions cut 3 bases from V and 2 bases from J, with 9 bases between.

V usage is TRBV5-1 and J usage is TRBJ2-2; 8 bases align to TRBD2. V lost 5 bases, J lost 5 bases, and 5 bases stayed unmatched. Germline V CDR1 and CDR2: SGHRS, YFSETQ. This CDR3 comprises 14 residues. CDR3 residues: CASRTSGLTGELFF. CDR3 DNA: TGCGCCAGCAGAACTAGCGGATTAACCGGGGAGCTGTTTTTT.

This clone was seen only a few times. The rearrangement links TRBV6-6 to TRBJ1-2; 7 bases align to TRBD1. V lost 7 bases and J lost 3; bases outside the gene matches: 2. The CDR3 covers 12 residues. Germline-derived CDR1 and CDR2 are MNHNY and SVGAGI (reference sequence). CDR3 DNA: TGTGCCAGCACCGGGACAGACTATGGCTACACCTTC. As protein: CASTGTDYGYTF.

The rearrangement links TRBV5-1 to TRBJ1-1, with 7 positions matching TRBD1. The CDR3 totals 13 residues. CDR1 is SGHRS and CDR2 is YFSETQ in the germline V gene. With V trimmed by 4 bases and J by 8 bases, 8 bases remained unmatched. In DNA form, the CDR3 reads TGCGCCAGCAGCCTGACAGGGCCGTCGGAAGCTTTCTTT. This sequence encodes CASSLTGPSEAFF.

V and J are TRBV6-5 and TRBJ2-1; tentatively, D is TRBD1 (5 bases). The germline V and J ends were trimmed by 2 bases and 8 bases, with 19 bases remaining between them. Per the germline V gene, CDR1 is MNHEY and CDR2 is SVGAGI. This CDR3 has 16 residues. In DNA form, the CDR3 reads TGTGCCAGCAGTTACCTCGTAGGGGTCTCGGTTCATGAGCAGTTCTTC. Protein sequence: CASSYLVGVSVHEQFF.

This chain connects TRBV6-6 to TRBJ2-4, with 9 bases identical to TRBD2. The germline gives CDR1 MNHNY, CDR2 SVGAGI (reference sequence). J gave up 6 bases and V 6 bases, and 6 bases lay outside the gene matches. The CDR3 is 14 residues long. CDR3 in amino acids: CASRPSGGSNIQYF. CDR3 DNA: TGTGCCAGCAGACCGAGCGGGGGGTCAAACATTCAGTACTTC.